A single T cell receptor beta chain is shown here with its context. Its antigen is currently unknown. Additional DNA sequences in this sample encode the identical CDR3. The method was immunoSEQ multiplex PCR; TCRdb's version includes in-frame clones alone and lacks a portion of them. Of roughly 90,000 clones listed, roughly 76% are singletons. Germline V gene lookup returns CDR1 KGHSH and CDR2 LQKENI. The CDR3 consists of 14 residues. The V and J ends lost 1 base and 0 bases respectively, with 5 bases between them. This sample was taken from a study of PD-1 blockade in classical Hodgkin lymphoma. Study conclusions and caveats: Newly diagnosed patients had baseline TCR diversity that was reportedly lower than that of healthy donors.

Brentuximab vedotin exposure varied, and every patient relapsed after autologous stem cell transplantation. The clonotype was recovered from a human donor with classical Hodgkin lymphoma. The J gene is TRBJ2-3, the V gene TRBV18, with unresolved D. The source material was peripheral blood mononuclear cells (PBMCs), sampled before the second cycle of nivolumab. For the CDR3, the DNA is TGTGCCAGCTCACCACTCGGCAGCACAGATACGCAGTATTTT. As protein: CASSPLGSTDTQYF.